These T cell receptor beta chains were read from a single sample in a study of blood T cell repertoires in COVID-19. TCRdb's copy holds only in-frame clones and misses some; the assay was immunoSEQ multiplex PCR. The table shows some 150,000 clones, with approximately 86% occurring only once. The source material was peripheral blood. The receptors here all came from a woman between 40 and 50 years old with active or convalescent COVID-19. The CDR3 runs from the conserved cysteine through the conserved F or W. The D gene is left open where the match is weak. Some rows mark clone size as missing; the rest say once, few, many or name a class of expanded clone.

d_call clone_size j_call v_call cdr3_nt cdr3_aa
- - TRBJ1-2 TRBV2 TGTGCCAGCAGCATGGACGGGGACTATGGCTACACCTTC CASSMDGDYGYTF
- - TRBJ1-2 TRBV6-5 TGTGCCAGCAGTCCGACATCGAACTATGGCTACACCTTC CASSPTSNYGYTF
- - TRBJ1-2 TRBV5-4 TGTGCCAGCAGCTTCGGGCAGGAGGATGGCTACACCTTC CASSFGQEDGYTF
- few TRBJ1-2 TRBV5-1 TGCGCCAGCAGCCCCGACCCGGGGGAACATGGCTACACCTTC CASSPDPGEHGYTF
- once TRBJ1-2 TRBV19 TGTGCCAGTAGTATTGGGGGGGAGAGGACAACTTATGGCTACACCTTC CASSIGGERTTYGYTF
- - TRBJ1-4 TRBV5-6 TGTGCCAGCAGCCGGGGAGGAGCAACTAATGAAAAACTGTTTTTT CASSRGGATNEKLFF
TRBD1 - TRBJ1-5 TRBV5-1 TGCGCCAGCAGCTTGGAGACAGGGGCCCTGGCAGCCCAGCATTTT CASSLETGALAAQHF
- - TRBJ1-3 TRBV13 TGTGCCAGCAGAGGACTTCGGACAGAAACTGGAAACACCATATATTTT CASRGLRTETGNTIYF
TRBD2 - TRBJ2-1 TRBV2 TGTGCCAGCAGTGAGGGACTAGCGGGAGTCTATGAGCAGTTCTTC CASSEGLAGVYEQFF
TRBD1 - TRBJ1-1 TRBV2 TGTGCCAGCAGTCGACAGGGGTACACTGAAGCTTTCTTT CASSRQGYTEAFF
TRBD1 - TRBJ1-6 TRBV28 TGTGCCAGCAGTCCACCTGGGACAGCTCCATATAATTCACCCCTCCACTTT CASSPPGTAPYNSPLHF
TRBD1 - TRBJ2-2 TRBV24-1 TGTGCCACCAGTGCTAGAGGGGGCGGCACCGGGGAGCTGTTTTTT CATSARGGGTGELFF
- - TRBJ2-1 TRBV28 TGTGCCAGCAGCCGAGCAAGGAGCTCCTACAATGAGCAGTTCTTC CASSRARSSYNEQFF
TRBD1 - TRBJ1-6 TRBV12-3/TRBV12-4 TGTGCCAGCAGTGAGGACAGGGGACCCCTCCACTTT CASSEDRGPLHF
- - TRBJ1-5 TRBV6-1 TGTGCCAGCAGTGAAGCGGGGGGGAATCAGCCCCAGCATTTT CASSEAGGNQPQHF
TRBD1 - TRBJ1-1 TRBV12-3/TRBV12-4 TGTGCCAGCCGACAGGGGATGAACACTGAAGCTTTCTTT CASRQGMNTEAFF
TRBD1 - TRBJ1-4 TRBV28 TGTGCCAGCAGCGACCTATACCGGGACAGGGAAAAACTGTTTTTT CASSDLYRDREKLFF
- - TRBJ1-3 TRBV27 TGTGCCAGCAGTTTATCGGCAGGGACTGGAAACACCATATATTTT CASSLSAGTGNTIYF
TRBD1 - TRBJ1-2 TRBV2 TGTGCCAGCGGACAACAGGGGGTCGTCTATGGCTACACCTTC CASGQQGVVYGYTF
- - TRBJ2-1 TRBV15 TGTGCCACCACTAAAGATTCAGGGAACTATTACAATGAGCAGTTCTTC CATTKDSGNYYNEQFF
- - TRBJ2-5 TRBV4-3 TGCGCCAGCAGCCAAGATCGGTCGAGGTTATCAGAGACCCAGTACTTC CASSQDRSRLSETQYF
- few TRBJ1-1 TRBV10-1 TGCGCCAGCAGTGCAGGGGTGGGGACTGAAGCTTTCTTT CASSAGVGTEAFF
- - TRBJ2-7 TRBV30 TGTGCCTGGAGTGTACAATTGGGCAGTGGCCACGAGCAGTACTTC CAWSVQLGSGHEQYF
- - TRBJ1-1 TRBV15 TGTGCCACCAGGACCGGGACATCGAACACTGAAGCTTTCTTT CATRTGTSNTEAFF
- - TRBJ2-2 TRBV7-9 TGTGCCAGCACCTTTACCCACTTGGGCGGGAAAGCCGGGGAGCTGTTTTTT CASTFTHLGGKAGELFF
- once TRBJ1-2 TRBV10-2 TGCGCCAGCAGTGAGTCTGGCCCGAAAGGCTACACCTTC CASSESGPKGYTF
- - TRBJ1-1 TRBV11-2 TGTGCCAGCAGCTTAACCCAGGTCAACACTGAAGCTTTCTTT CASSLTQVNTEAFF
- - TRBJ2-4 TRBV7-8 TGTGCCAGCAGCCCCGGAACTAGTACAGCCAAAAACATTCAGTACTTC CASSPGTSTAKNIQYF
- - TRBJ1-1 TRBV2 TGTGCCAGCAGTCTAAGCGGGCGGAGGAACACTGAAGCTTTCTTT CASSLSGRRNTEAFF
- - TRBJ2-1 TRBV18 TGTGCCAGCTCACCCCCCGGAAGCGGGTATGGGTACAATGAGCAGTTCTTC CASSPPGSGYGYNEQFF